What follows are 20 T cell receptor beta chains derived from one specimen sequenced in a study of spatial heterogeneity in lung cancer. TCRdb used MiXCR to reprocess the 5' RACE reads, holding one entry per CDR3 protein. The table has about 120,000 distinct CDR3 sequences, about 12% seen once. Noted time point: blood at routine non-recurrence follow-up after resection. Unsorted whole RNA from tumor, nontumor lung or frozen PBMC underwent sequencing. This specimen was PBMCs, taken at follow-up. Source of these receptors: a male donor with early-stage non-small cell lung cancer.

A few counts support this clonotype. The chain employs TRBV5-1 and TRBJ2-7, with 13 positions matching TRBD2. The V segment lost 1 base and the J segment 8 bases; nucleotides outside the gene matches: 9. The length of the CDR3 is 16 residues. CDR1 SGHRS and CDR2 YFSETQ come from the germline V gene. CDR3 amino acids: CASSLTISGLAGKQYF. CDR3 DNA: TGCGCCAGCAGCTTGACAATATCGGGACTAGCGGGGAAGCAGTACTTC.

This sequence joins TRBV5-1 and TRBJ2-1; 8 bases line up with TRBD1. The length of the CDR3 is 15 residues. V was pared by 1 base and J by 4 bases, with 4 bases of the junction left unmatched. Per germline, CDR1 SGHRS and CDR2 YFSETQ. CDR3 coding DNA: TGCGCCAGCAGCTTGAGTCAGGGGGCGTACAATGAGCAGTTCTTC. Encoded protein: CASSLSQGAYNEQFF. The entire variable domain, with the rest obtained from reference TRBV5-1 and TRBJ2-1, is as follows: KAGVTQTPRYLIKTRGQQVTLSCSPISGHRSVSWYQQTPGQGLQFLFEYFSETQRNKGNFPGRFSGRQFSNSRSEMNVSTLELGDSALYLCASSLSQGAYNEQFFGPGTRLTVL.

This clonotype was recorded at least ten times. The V gene is TRBV29-1, the J gene TRBJ2-5, with 14 bases lining up with TRBD2. Germline values: CDR1 SQVTM, CDR2 ANQGSEA. The CDR3 sequence is 16 residues long. The junction had 4 bases not matched to a gene; V was cut back by 0 bases and J by 4 bases. As DNA, the CDR3 is TGCAGCGTTGAAGACAGACTAGCGGGGGGGCCAGAGACCCAGTACTTC. As protein: CSVEDRLAGGPETQYF.

This clonotype was seen at least ten times. The chain is built from TRBV21-1 and TRBJ2-3; the D call in the table, TRBD1, was not verified against the DNA. TRBV21-1 represents a pseudogene. CDR3 length equals 16 residues. CDR3 in DNA: TGTGCCAGCAGCAAAGCGGGGACAAGTAGCACAGATACGCAGTATTTT. The encoded protein is CASSKAGTSSTDTQYF.

V and J are TRBV20-1 and TRBJ2-3; TRBD2 matches at 10 bases. V lost 6 bases, J lost 4 bases, and 10 bases stayed unmatched. CDR3 length: 15 amino acids. Per germline, CDR1 DFQATT and CDR2 SNEGSKA (reference sequence). CDR3 sequence: CSATGLAGAPDTQYF. The CDR3 bases are TGCAGTGCCACCGGGCTAGCGGGGGCTCCAGATACGCAGTATTTT.

The chain is built from TRBV5-1 and TRBJ2-1, with 7 bases aligning to TRBD1. The CDR3 consists of 14 residues. The germline gives CDR1 SGHRS, CDR2 YFSETQ. V lost 0 bases and J lost 9; bases outside the gene matches: 6. The chain's CDR3 is CASSLVGRGTEQFF. In DNA form, the CDR3 reads TGCGCCAGCAGCTTGGTGGGCAGGGGGACTGAGCAGTTCTTC.

V and J are TRBV9 and TRBJ1-1; tentative D call: TRBD1 (5 bases). CDR1 is SGDLS, CDR2 YYNGEE, per germline. V gave up 7 bases and J gave up 2 bases, with 12 bases separating them. This CDR3 comprises 13 residues. The CDR3, as DNA: TGTGCCAGCGGGGGATATCCCAACACTGAAGCTTTCTTT. Amino acid sequence: CASGGYPNTEAFF.

This clonotype was observed at least ten times. The CDR3 DNA follows: TGTGCCAGCAGTAGGAAAGGCAGGGTCTACGAGCAGTACTTC. The encoded protein is CASSRKGRVYEQYF. The chain uses TRBV7-2 and TRBJ2-7, with D perhaps matching TRBD1 (5 bases). The CDR3 runs 14 residues. The ends were cut back, 6 bases at V and 3 bases at J, with 15 bases in the middle. Germline V gene lookup returns CDR1 SGHTA and CDR2 FQGNSA.

This clonotype was seen repeatedly, ten times or more. This chain joins TRBV3-1 and TRBJ1-4; 7 bases align to TRBD1. CDR3 size: 15 residues. The germline V gene encodes CDR1 LGHDT and CDR2 YNNKEL (reference sequence). The V and J ends lost 0 bases and 8 bases, in that order; junction bases with no gene match: 6. CDR3 loop: CASSQDPYRGEKLFF. The CDR3 coding sequence is TGTGCCAGCAGCCAAGACCCCTACAGGGGAGAAAAACTGTTTTTT.

Ten or more counts support this clonotype. The chain recombines TRBV9 with TRBJ2-7; no clear D gene. The V gene's germline CDR1 is SGDLS and CDR2 YYNGEE. The length of the CDR3 is 14 residues. Trimming shortened V by 3 bases and J by 0 bases, and 10 bases separated the two germline ends. The CDR3 DNA reads as TGTGCCAGCAGCGCAGACCCATTCTCCTACGAGCAGTACTTC. Translated, it gives CASSADPFSYEQYF. Looking up the rest from reference TRBV9 and TRBJ2-7 gives the full variable domain: DSGVTQTPKHLITATGQRVTLRCSPRSGDLSVYWYQQSLDQGLQFLIQYYNGEERAKGNILERFSAQQFPDLHSELNLSSLELGDSALYFCASSADPFSYEQYFGPGTRLTVT.

Notes on this clonotype: This clone may be a read error of a much larger clone one base away. This chain uses TRBV7-3 with TRBJ2-1; D not resolved. Trimming shortened V by 3 bases and J by 0 bases, and 9 bases separated the two germline ends. In germline, CDR1 is SGHTA, CDR2 FQGTGA. CDR3 length: 15 residues. CDR3 loop: CASSFIDGSYNEQFF. In nucleotides, the CDR3 is TGTGCCAGCAGCTTTATCGATGGCTCCTACAATGAGCAGTTCTTC.

This clonotype has ten or more counts. The gene calls are TRBV27 and TRBJ1-6; weak D call: TRBD1 (6 bases). Germline values: CDR1 MNHEY, CDR2 SMNVEV (reference sequence). Trimming removed 2 bases from V and 0 bases from J, with 14 bases in between. The CDR3 loop spans 18 amino acids. CDR3 in DNA: TGTGCCAGCAGTTTAGAACAGGGCTCAAGCTCCTATAATTCACCCCTCCACTTT. Protein: CASSLEQGSSSYNSPLHF.

This chain connects TRBV10-3 to TRBJ2-7, with a tentative D call TRBD2 (7 bases). From germline, CDR1 is ENHRY and CDR2 SYGVKD. The length of the CDR3 is 15 residues. V lost 10 bases to trimming and J lost 0 bases, with 19 bases between them. The CDR3 DNA reads TGTGCCAGCAGGGGAGGGGGGCTACCCTCCTACGAGCAGTACTTC. Translating gives CASRGGGLPSYEQYF.

This clonotype showed up just a few times. V gene TRBV20-1 combines with J gene TRBJ2-7, with a tentative D call TRBD1 (6 bases). Looked up from germline, CDR1 is DFQATT and CDR2 is SNEGSKA (reference sequence). Trimming removed 6 bases at V and 0 bases at J, with 15 bases between. This CDR3 region has 14 residues. The CDR3 loop is CSARGDKSSYEQYF. The CDR3 nucleotides are TGCAGTGCGCGAGGGGACAAGAGCTCCTACGAGCAGTACTTC.

This clonotype has a count of ten or more. The chain recombines TRBV20-1 with TRBJ2-3; possibly TRBD1 for D (5 bases). The V and J ends lost 3 bases and 1 base respectively, with 11 bases between them. The CDR3 is 14 amino acids. Per the germline V gene, CDR1 is DFQATT and CDR2 is SNEGSKA (reference sequence). As DNA, the CDR3 is TGCAGTGCTAGCGGTGACAGCGGCACAGATACGCAGTATTTT. It codes for CSASGDSGTDTQYF.

This clonotype was seen a few times. The chain combines TRBV10-3 with TRBJ2-1; 11 bases align to TRBD2. This CDR3 has 14 amino acids. Trimming cost V 7 bases and J 9 bases; bases outside gene matches: 8. Germline V lookup: CDR1 ENHRY, CDR2 SYGVKD. The CDR3 region is CAITSGGIDGEQFF. Here the CDR3 DNA reads TGTGCCATCACTAGCGGGGGGATTGACGGTGAGCAGTTCTTC.

This clonotype was counted at least ten times. The chain joins TRBV6-1 to TRBJ2-3, with a possible D match to TRBD2 (5 bases). The CDR3 consists of 15 residues. The V gene lost 7 bases and the J gene lost 0 bases, with 14 bases spanning the gap. Germline values: CDR1 MNHNS, CDR2 SASEGT. CDR3 nucleotides: TGTGCCAGCAAGGAACGGGGTACTAGCACAGATACGCAGTATTTT. Translation gives CASKERGTSTDTQYF.

The chain combines TRBV6-6 with TRBJ2-3; D gene ambiguous. Germline V gene data show CDR1 as MNHNY and CDR2 as SVGAGI (reference sequence). The CDR3 has 13 residues. V lost 7 bases, J lost 0 bases, and 8 bases lay in between. The CDR3 DNA reads as TGTGCCAGCAAGGCAGCTAGCACAGATACGCAGTATTTT. Protein sequence: CASKAASTDTQYF.

This clonotype was detected only a few times. The CDR3 coding sequence is TGTGCCAGCATTGGGAGGAAAGCTAACTATGGCTACACCTTC. Encoded protein: CASIGRKANYGYTF. This sequence joins TRBV2 and TRBJ1-2; D call uncertain. CDR3 length: 14 residues. Deletions cut 7 bases from V and 0 bases from J, with 12 bases between. From germline, CDR1 is SNHLY and CDR2 FYNNEI.

The V gene is TRBV4-3, the J gene TRBJ1-3, with 7 nucleotides matching TRBD1. CDR3 length equals 18 residues. The V gene end was trimmed by 2 bases and the J gene end by 4 bases; junction bases not matched to a gene: 14. Per germline, CDR1 LGHNA and CDR2 YSLEER. CDR3 sequence: CASSQRPATGDIGNTIYF. CDR3 sequence (DNA): TGCGCCAGCAGCCAAAGACCCGCAACAGGGGATATCGGAAACACCATATATTTT.